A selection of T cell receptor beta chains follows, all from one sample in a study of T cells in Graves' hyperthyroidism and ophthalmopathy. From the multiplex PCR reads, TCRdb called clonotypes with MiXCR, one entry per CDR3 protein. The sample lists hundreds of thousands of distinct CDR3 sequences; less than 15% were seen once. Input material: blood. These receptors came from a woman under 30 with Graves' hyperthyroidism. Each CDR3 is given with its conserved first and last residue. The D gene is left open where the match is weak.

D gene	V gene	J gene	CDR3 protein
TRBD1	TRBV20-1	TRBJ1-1	CSARVHGQAAEAFF
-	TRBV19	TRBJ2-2	CASSRRGVQNTGELFF
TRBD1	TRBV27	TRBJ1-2	CASRLRVPGQGAVGYTF
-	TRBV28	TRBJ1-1	CASSFGTRNTEAFF
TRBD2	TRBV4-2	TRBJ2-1	CASSHPVLATYSYNEQFF
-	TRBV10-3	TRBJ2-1	CAISESLPAPRSYEQFF
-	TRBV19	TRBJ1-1	CASSIRSLGEAFF
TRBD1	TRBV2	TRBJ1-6	CASNPMEGANSPLHF
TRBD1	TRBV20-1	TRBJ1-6	CSARDTDREGGKPLHF
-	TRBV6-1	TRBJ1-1	CASTIGGANTEAFF
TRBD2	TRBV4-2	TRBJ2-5	CASSQLTSGSMETQYF
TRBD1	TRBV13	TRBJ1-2	CASSSTGTDYGYTF
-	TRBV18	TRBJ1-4	CASSPYREEKLFF
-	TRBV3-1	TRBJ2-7	CASRGTGTKGEQYF
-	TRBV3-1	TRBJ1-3	CASSRGSFSGNTIYF
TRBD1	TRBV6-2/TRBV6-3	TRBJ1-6	CASRPQRPGGRGYNSPLHF
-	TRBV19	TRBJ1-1	CASSILAEGTEAFF
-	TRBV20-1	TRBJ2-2	CSASRPYTGELFF
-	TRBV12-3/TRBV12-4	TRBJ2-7	CASRRQRSSSYEQYF
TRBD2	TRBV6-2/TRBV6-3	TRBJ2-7	CASNFRGSHEQYF
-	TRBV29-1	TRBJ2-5	CSGGAPQETQYF
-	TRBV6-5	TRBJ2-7	CASSYNRNYEQYF
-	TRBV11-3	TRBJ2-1	CASTRGGIDNEQFF
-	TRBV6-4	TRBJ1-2	CASTGTVNYGYTF
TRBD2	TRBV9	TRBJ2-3	CASSLSGRSTDTQYF
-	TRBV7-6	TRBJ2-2	CASTSSPMDGELFF
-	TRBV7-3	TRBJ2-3	CASSRGLSTDTQYF
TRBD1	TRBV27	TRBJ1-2	CASSGNLGTGNYGYTF